This T cell receptor beta chain was captured in a study of T cell responses to AZD1222 COVID-19 vaccine. Overall study results and limits: It should be noted that donors were predominantly white British and more often female, and clonal diversity was possibly underestimated. Baseline antibody screening turned up just six or seven seropositive AZD1222 recipients. Receipt of two AZD1222 doses was followed by a rise in Spike-specific TCR breadth and depth. Repertoires were obtained only post-peak T cell response.

This CDR3 is 15 amino acids long. From germline, CDR1 is LNHDA and CDR2 SQIVND (reference sequence). With 2 bases removed from V and 2 bases from J, the gap between germline ends came to 10 bases. For this clone: What it binds is unknown. The same CDR3 can be traced to other DNA sequences in this sample.

TCRdb keeps only in-frame clones here, not all; method: immunoSEQ multiplex PCR. The sample yields approximately 110,000 clones, roughly 90% seen once. The source is an adult in good health. The sample in question was peripheral blood, obtained on day 0 of AZD1222 vaccination. The V gene is TRBV19, the J gene TRBJ1-5; D might be TRBD1 (6 bases). The CDR3 region is CASSIIPGGNQPQHF. The CDR3 bases are TGTGCCAGTAGTATAATTCCAGGGGGCAATCAGCCCCAGCATTTT.